This paragraph reports one T cell receptor (beta chain). These data come from a study of OX40 agonist ivuxolimab in advanced cancers. Study as a whole: Ivuxolimab, an antibody that agonizes OX40 (CD134), was administered to the patients.

Produced via immunoSEQ multiplex PCR; TCRdb's table is partial and in-frame only. The sample shows 25,000 to 35,000 clones, about four fifths of them seen only once. The CDR3 has 16 residues. Trimming took off 6 bases at V and 0 bases at J, with 17 bases between the two ends. Germline V lookup: CDR1 LNHDA, CDR2 SQIVND (reference sequence). This TCR came from an adult with an advanced solid tumor such as melanoma, head and neck, liver or kidney cancer. The sample consisted of CD4+ or CD8+ T cells sorted from blood, taken in a trial of the OX40 agonist ivuxolimab. The genes are TRBV19 and TRBJ1-1; no definite D call. The CDR3 region has the DNA TGTGCCAGTAGCCCCCAGTTGTCAAGCTTGAACACTGAAGCTTTCTTT. Encoded protein: CASSPQLSSLNTEAFF. Full variable domain (remainder filled in from reference TRBV19 and TRBJ1-1): DGGITQSPKYLFRKEGQNVTLSCEQNLNHDAMYWYRQDPGQGLRLIYYSQIVNDFQKGDIAEGYSVSREKKESFPLTVTSAQKNPTAFYLCASSPQLSSLNTEAFFGQGTRLTVV.